This T cell receptor (beta chain) is drawn from a study of PD-1 blockade in classical Hodgkin lymphoma. The CDR3 length is 14 residues. Time point described: cycle 4 day 1 (C4D1), after six to seven weeks of nivolumab. All patients relapsed after autologous stem cell transplantation, and brentuximab vedotin exposure varied. The assay was immunoSEQ multiplex PCR, and TCRdb's table has in-frame clones only and misses some. This table has about 44,000 clones, roughly 70% appearing once. The chain recombines TRBV12-1 with TRBJ2-7; the table's D call of TRBD1 was not tested on the DNA. TRBV12-1 is a known pseudogene. This specimen consisted of peripheral blood mononuclear cells (PBMCs), obtained before the fourth cycle of nivolumab. The source of this sequence is a human donor with classical Hodgkin lymphoma. The CDR3 spells CASTPGHGLREQYF. Here the CDR3 DNA reads TGTGCCAGCACCCCTGGACACGGATTGAGGGAGCAGTACTTC.